The clone carrying this TCR beta chain appeared a single time. No antigen is known for it. V trimming: 3 bases; J trimming: 7 bases; junction bases outside the gene matches: 7. Germline CDR1 reads GTSNPN; CDR2 reads SVGIG (reference sequence). This CDR3 has 13 amino acids. This PCR relied on a set of 60 Vbeta primers and 13 Jbeta primers. Sequencing used immunoSEQ multiplex PCR; TCRdb keeps in-frame clones, though not all of them. Here the sample spans just over 150,000 clones, around 84% being singletons. These data belong to a study of cytomegalovirus exposure and HLA in healthy donors. Study details: The Caucasian-associated ancestry cluster held more than 80% of over 350 genotyped donors. General study points: Cytomegalovirus status, reportedly, was diagnosed with high specificity and sensitivity by the classifier. Associated with HLA alleles at 0.05 false discovery rate in a later analysis were 15,000 to 20,000 TCR beta sequences. Later analysis associated a missense DCLRE1C variant with TCR beta V- and J-gene trimming.

V is TRBV30 and J is TRBJ1-2; 8 bases map to TRBD1. Material: PBMCs. This sequence originates from a man aged 18 to 30 in good health and CMV-seronegative. The CDR3 loop reads CAWSPGGRRGYTF. CDR3 nucleotides: TGTGCCTGGAGCCCAGGGGGCCGGCGTGGCTACACCTTC. Full variable domain (outside the CDR3, taken from reference TRBV30 and TRBJ1-2): SQTIHQWPATLVQPVGSPLSLECTVEGTSNPNLYWYRQAAGRGLQLLFYSVGIGQISSEVPQNLSASRPQDRQFILSSKKLLLSDSGFYLCAWSPGGRRGYTFGSGTRLTVV.